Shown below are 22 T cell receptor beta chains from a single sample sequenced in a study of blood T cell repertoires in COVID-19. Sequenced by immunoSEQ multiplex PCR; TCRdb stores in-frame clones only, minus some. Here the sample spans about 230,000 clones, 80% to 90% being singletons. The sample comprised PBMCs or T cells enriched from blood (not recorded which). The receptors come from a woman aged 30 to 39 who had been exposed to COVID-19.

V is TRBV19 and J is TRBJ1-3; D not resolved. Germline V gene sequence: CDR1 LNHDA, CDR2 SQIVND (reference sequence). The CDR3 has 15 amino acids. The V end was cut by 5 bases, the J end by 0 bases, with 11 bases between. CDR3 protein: CASSLSLNSGNTIYF. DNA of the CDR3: TGTGCCAGTAGTCTATCTTTGAACTCTGGAAACACCATATATTTT.

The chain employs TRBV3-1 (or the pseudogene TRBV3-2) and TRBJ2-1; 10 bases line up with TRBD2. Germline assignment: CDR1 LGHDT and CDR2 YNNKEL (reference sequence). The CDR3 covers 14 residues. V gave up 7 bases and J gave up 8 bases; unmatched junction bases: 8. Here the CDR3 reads CASKRASGSYEQFF. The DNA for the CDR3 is TGTGCCAGCAAGCGGGCTAGCGGGAGCTATGAGCAGTTCTTC.

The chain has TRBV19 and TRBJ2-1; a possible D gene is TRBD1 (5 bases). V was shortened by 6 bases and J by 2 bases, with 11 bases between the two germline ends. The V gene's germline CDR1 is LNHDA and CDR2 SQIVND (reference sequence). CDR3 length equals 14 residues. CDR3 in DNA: TGTGCCAGTAGCCTCCAGGGCCCCTACAATGAGCAGTTCTTC. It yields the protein CASSLQGPYNEQFF.

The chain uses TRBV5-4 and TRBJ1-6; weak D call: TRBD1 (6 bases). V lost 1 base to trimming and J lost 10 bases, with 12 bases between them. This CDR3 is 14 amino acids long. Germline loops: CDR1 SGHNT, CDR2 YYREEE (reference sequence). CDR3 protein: CASSLWGPKSPLHF. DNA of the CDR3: TGTGCCAGCAGCTTGTGGGGGCCCAAATCACCCCTCCACTTT.

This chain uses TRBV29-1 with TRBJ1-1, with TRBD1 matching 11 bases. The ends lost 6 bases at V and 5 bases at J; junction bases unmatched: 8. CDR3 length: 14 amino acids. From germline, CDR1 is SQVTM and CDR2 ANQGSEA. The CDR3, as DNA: TGCAGCGTCAGGACAGGGGGCCGCGGAACTGAAGCTTTCTTT. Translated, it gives CSVRTGGRGTEAFF.

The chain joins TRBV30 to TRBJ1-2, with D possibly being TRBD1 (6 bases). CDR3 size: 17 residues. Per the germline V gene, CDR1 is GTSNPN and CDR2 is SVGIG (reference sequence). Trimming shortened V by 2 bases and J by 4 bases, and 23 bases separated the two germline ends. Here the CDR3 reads CAWSTSPQGISGYGYTF. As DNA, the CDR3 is TGTGCCTGGAGTACCTCCCCTCAGGGGATCAGTGGCTATGGCTACACCTTC.

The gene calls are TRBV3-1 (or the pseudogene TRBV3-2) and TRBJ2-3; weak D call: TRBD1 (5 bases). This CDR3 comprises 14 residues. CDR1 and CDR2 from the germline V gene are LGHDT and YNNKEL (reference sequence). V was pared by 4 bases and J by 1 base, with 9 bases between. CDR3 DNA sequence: TGTGCCAGCAGCCTGGACACCCGCACAGATACGCAGTATTTT. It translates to CASSLDTRTDTQYF.

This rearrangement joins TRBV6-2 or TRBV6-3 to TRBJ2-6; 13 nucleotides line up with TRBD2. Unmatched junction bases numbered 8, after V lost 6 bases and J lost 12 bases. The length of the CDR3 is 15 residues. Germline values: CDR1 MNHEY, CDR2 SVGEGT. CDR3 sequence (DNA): TGTGCCAGCAGCCGAGGACTAGCGGGAGAAACCGTCCTGACTTTC. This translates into CASSRGLAGETVLTF.

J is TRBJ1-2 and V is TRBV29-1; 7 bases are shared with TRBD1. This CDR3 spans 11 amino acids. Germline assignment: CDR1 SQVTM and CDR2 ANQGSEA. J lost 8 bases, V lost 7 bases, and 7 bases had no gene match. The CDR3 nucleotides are TGCAGCGCGACAGGGAATTGGGGCTACACCTTC. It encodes CSATGNWGYTF.

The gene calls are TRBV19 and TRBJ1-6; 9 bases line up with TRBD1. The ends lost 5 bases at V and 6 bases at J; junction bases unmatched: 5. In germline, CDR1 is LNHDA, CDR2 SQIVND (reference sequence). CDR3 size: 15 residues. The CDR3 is CASSYGQGRNSPLHF. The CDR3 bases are TGTGCCAGTAGTTACGGACAGGGGCGTAATTCACCCCTCCACTTT.

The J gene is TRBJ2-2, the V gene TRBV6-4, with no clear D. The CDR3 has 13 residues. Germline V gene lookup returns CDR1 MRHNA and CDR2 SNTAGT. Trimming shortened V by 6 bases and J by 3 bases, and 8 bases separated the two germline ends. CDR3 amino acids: CASSETYTGELFF. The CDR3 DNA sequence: TGTGCCAGCAGCGAGACTTACACCGGGGAGCTGTTTTTT.

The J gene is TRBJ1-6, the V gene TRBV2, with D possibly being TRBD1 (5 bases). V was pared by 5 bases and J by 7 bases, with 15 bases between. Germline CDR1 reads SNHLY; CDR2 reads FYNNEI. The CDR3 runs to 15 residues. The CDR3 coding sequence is TGTGCCAGCAGTCGACAGCCTCTGGACAATTCACCCCTCCACTTT. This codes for CASSRQPLDNSPLHF.

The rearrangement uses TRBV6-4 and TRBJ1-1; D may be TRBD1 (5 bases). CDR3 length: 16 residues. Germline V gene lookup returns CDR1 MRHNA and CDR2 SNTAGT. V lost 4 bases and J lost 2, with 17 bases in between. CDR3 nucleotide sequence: TGTGCCAGCAGTGCCGCCTCCGGGGGTCTTAACACTGAAGCTTTCTTT. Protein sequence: CASSAASGGLNTEAFF.

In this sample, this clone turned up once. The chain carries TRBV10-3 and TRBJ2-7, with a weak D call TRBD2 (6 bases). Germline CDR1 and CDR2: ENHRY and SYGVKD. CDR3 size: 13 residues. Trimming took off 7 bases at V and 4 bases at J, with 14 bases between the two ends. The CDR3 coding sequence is TGTGCCATCAACGCGGGATCTGAATACGAGCAGTACTTC. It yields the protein CAINAGSEYEQYF.

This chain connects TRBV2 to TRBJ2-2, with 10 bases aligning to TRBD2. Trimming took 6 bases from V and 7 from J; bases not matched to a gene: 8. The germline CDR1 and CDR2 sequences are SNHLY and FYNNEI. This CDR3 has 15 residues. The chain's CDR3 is CASRTLAGEIGELFF. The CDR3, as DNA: TGTGCCAGCAGAACCCTAGCGGGAGAGATCGGGGAGCTGTTTTTT.

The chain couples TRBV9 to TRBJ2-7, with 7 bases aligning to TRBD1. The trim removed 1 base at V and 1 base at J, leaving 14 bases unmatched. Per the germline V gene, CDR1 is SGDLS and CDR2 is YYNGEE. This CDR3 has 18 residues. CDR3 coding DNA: TGTGCCAGCAGCGTAAGGGACAGCAACTTGGAGACGTCCTACGAGCAGTACTTC. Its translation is CASSVRDSNLETSYEQYF.

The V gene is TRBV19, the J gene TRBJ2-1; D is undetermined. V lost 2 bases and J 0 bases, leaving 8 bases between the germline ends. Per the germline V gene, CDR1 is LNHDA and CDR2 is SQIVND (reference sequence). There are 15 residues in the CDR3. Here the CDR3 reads CASSILTSSYNEQFF. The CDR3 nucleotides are TGTGCCAGTAGTATACTGACAAGCTCCTACAATGAGCAGTTCTTC. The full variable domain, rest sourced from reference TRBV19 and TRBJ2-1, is DGGITQSPKYLFRKEGQNVTLSCEQNLNHDAMYWYRQDPGQGLRLIYYSQIVNDFQKGDIAEGYSVSREKKESFPLTVTSAQKNPTAFYLCASSILTSSYNEQFFGPGTRLTVL.

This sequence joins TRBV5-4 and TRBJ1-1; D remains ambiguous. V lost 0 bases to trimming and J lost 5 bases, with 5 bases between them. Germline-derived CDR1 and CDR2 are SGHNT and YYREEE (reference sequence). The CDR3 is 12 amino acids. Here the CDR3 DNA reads TGTGCCAGCAGCTTGGGCCAGACTGAAGCTTTCTTT. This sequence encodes CASSLGQTEAFF.

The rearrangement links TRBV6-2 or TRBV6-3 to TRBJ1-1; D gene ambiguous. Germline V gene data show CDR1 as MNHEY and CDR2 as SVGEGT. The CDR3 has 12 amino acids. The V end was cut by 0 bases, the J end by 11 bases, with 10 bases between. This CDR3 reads CASSYSIGGAFF. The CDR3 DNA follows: TGTGCCAGCAGTTACTCGATAGGCGGCGCTTTCTTT.

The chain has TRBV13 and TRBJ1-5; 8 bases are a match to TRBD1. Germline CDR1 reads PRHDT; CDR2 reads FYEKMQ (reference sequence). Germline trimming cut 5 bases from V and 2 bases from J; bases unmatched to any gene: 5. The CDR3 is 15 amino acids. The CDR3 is CASSIGTGRNQPQHF. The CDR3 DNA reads TGTGCCAGCAGCATCGGGACAGGCCGCAATCAGCCCCAGCATTTT. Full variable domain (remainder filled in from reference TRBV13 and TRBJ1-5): AAGVIQSPRHLIKEKRETATLKCYPIPRHDTVYWYQQGPGQDPQFLISFYEKMQSDKGSIPDRFSAQQFSDYHSELNMSSLELGDSALYFCASSIGTGRNQPQHFGDGTRLSIL.

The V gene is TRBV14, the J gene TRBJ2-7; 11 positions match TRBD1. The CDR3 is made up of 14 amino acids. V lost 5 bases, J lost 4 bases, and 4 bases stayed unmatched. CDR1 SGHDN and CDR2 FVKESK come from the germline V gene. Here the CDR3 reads CASSWGTGGYEQYF. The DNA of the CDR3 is TGTGCCAGCAGCTGGGGGACAGGGGGGTACGAGCAGTACTTC.

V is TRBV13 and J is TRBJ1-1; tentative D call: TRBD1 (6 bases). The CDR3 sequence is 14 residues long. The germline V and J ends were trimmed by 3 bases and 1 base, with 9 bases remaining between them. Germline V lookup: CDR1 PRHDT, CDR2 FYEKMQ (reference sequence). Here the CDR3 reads CASSFEGENTEAFF. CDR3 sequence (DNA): TGTGCCAGCAGCTTTGAGGGGGAGAACACTGAAGCTTTCTTT.